This is a list of T cell receptor beta chains from one sample in a study of tumor-infiltrating lymphocytes in primary liver carcinoma. TCRdb re-called the multiplex PCR reads through MiXCR, storing one row per CDR3 protein. Among around 47,000 distinct CDR3 sequences listed, 73% were seen once. What was sequenced was liver tumor tissue from sampling region 2. The receptors were gathered from a man aged 40-55 years with primary liver carcinoma and hepatitis B virus infection. Both conserved end residues are part of each CDR3. A D gene is named only where the DNA matches it firmly. Clone size appears in some rows only: once, few, many, or a class for an expanded clone.

j_call d_call clone_size v_call cdr3_nt cdr3_aa
TRBJ2-3 TRBD2 - TRBV28 TGTGCCCGCATAGCGGGAAGCACAGACACGCAGTATTTT CARIAGSTDTQYF
TRBJ2-6 - - TRBV11-2 TGTGCCTGCAGCATGGGAGGAGGCAGGGGCATTTCCCTCTCTGGGGCCAACGTCCTGACTTTC CACSMGGGRGISLSGANVLTF
TRBJ2-5 TRBD2 - TRBV6-2/TRBV6-3 TGTGCCGGCAGTATGGGACTAGTGAACACCCAGTACTTC CAGSMGLVNTQYF
TRBJ2-5 TRBD1 medium-sized TRBV6-1 TGTGCCAGCAGGACAGGGGGCCGGGAGACCCAGTACTTC CASRTGGRETQYF
TRBJ1-1 - - TRBV6-5 TGTGCCAGCACGTCAGGGACTGAACCTTTCTTT CASTSGTEPFF
TRBJ2-3 - - TRBV11-1 TGTGCCAACAGCTCTCGGGGAAGCTCTGTTGGAGCCCGCACAGATACACAGTATTTT CANSSRGSSVGARTDTQYF
TRBJ2-1 - - TRBV28 TGTGCCAGCAGCCCTTGGGCTGGGCCCTTTTCAAATGAGCAGTTCTTC CASSPWAGPFSNEQFF
TRBJ1-5 - - TRBV24-1 TGTGCCACCAGTGACCCGGGTTCCCCAGAGGATCGGCCCCAGCATTTT CATSDPGSPEDRPQHF
TRBJ2-1 TRBD1 - TRBV11-1 TGTGCCAGATCCCGGGACAGGTCTTTCTCCTACAATGAGCAGTTCTTC CARSRDRSFSYNEQFF
TRBJ2-1 TRBD2 once TRBV5-1 TGCGCCAGCAGCTTGGCAGGCGGGAGTAAATACAATGAGCAGTTCTTC CASSLAGGSKYNEQFF
TRBJ1-3 - - TRBV6-6 TGTGCCAGCAATTTACAGGGAGGGAACACCATATATTTT CASNLQGGNTIYF
TRBJ2-2 TRBD2 - TRBV5-1 TGCGCCGGCAGCGTACTAGCGGGAGTAGATGCGGGGGAGCTGTTTTTT CAGSVLAGVDAGELFF
TRBJ1-6 TRBD1 - TRBV6-6 TGTGCCAGCAGTTCGACAGGGTTTTCACCCCTCCACTTT CASSSTGFSPLHF
TRBJ2-1 TRBD1 once TRBV29-1 TGTAGCGTACAGACAGGGTCCAATGAGCAGTTCTTC CSVQTGSNEQFF
TRBJ2-7 - - TRBV19 TGTGCCAGTGGCAGGGGTGACTACGAGCGGCACTTC CASGRGDYERHF
TRBJ2-7 TRBD2 - TRBV11-2 TGTGCTAGCAGCTTAGTTAGCGGGTTTGACTACGAGCAGTACTTC CASSLVSGFDYEQYF
TRBJ1-2 - - TRBV29-1 TGCAGCGTTGAAGAACAGAGTTATGACTACACCTTC CSVEEQSYDYTF
TRBJ1-5 - - TRBV30 TGTGCCTGGAGTGTGTCCGGGGGCAATCGGCCCCAGCATTTT CAWSVSGGNRPQHF
TRBJ1-1 TRBD1 - TRBV12-3/TRBV12-4 TGTGCCAGTAGTTCGGACAGGTGGTTTAACACTGAAGCTTTCTTT CASSSDRWFNTEAFF
TRBJ1-4 - - TRBV4-2 TGTGCCAGTAGCCAGCCCCACCGTGAAAAACTGTCATTT CASSQPHREKLSF
TRBJ2-7 - once TRBV5-6 TGTGCCAGCAGCCTAGAATCAGGGTACGAGCAATACTTC CASSLESGYEQYF
TRBJ1-2 - - TRBV5-6 TGTGCCAACAGCTTGGACCATGAGGCTGGCTACACCTTC CANSLDHEAGYTF
TRBJ2-2 - few TRBV11-2 TGTACCAGCAGCACAGACTCGGGCACCGGGGAGCGGTTTTTT CTSSTDSGTGERFF
TRBJ2-7 - many TRBV5-1 TGCGCCAGCAGCTTGGAGGGATACGAGCAGTACTTC CASSLEGYEQYF
TRBJ2-7 TRBD2 - TRBV6-1 TGCGCCAGCAATGAGGGGACTAGCGGTCTCTACGAGCAGTACTTC CASNEGTSGLYEQYF
TRBJ2-7 - - TRBV11-2 TGTGCCGGCAGCCTGGGGACTGACGAGCAGTACTTC CAGSLGTDEQYF
TRBJ2-1 TRBD1 many TRBV7-6 TGTGCCAGCAGCTTAGGGACAGGGGGTTTAAATGAGCAGTTCTTC CASSLGTGGLNEQFF
TRBJ1-1 - - TRBV5-1 TGCGTCAGCAGCTTGGCCGGAGGGCCAAGGACTGAAGCTTTCTTT CVSSLAGGPRTEAFF
TRBJ2-1 - - TRBV7-9 TGTGTCAGCAGCTTATCACTCCCTAGTTATGAGCAGTTCTTC CVSSLSLPSYEQFF
TRBJ2-2 TRBD2 - TRBV7-2 TGTGCCAGCAGCTTAGGCCCTGTAGCGGGAGGTACCGGGGAGCTGTTTTTT CASSLGPVAGGTGELFF
TRBJ2-7 - - TRBV10-3 TGTGCCTCCCAATCAGGTTCCCCCTACAAGCAGTACTTC CASQSGSPYKQYF
TRBJ2-7 - - TRBV7-3 TGTGCCAACAGCCTCAGGGTCCACGAGCAGTACTTC CANSLRVHEQYF
TRBJ2-5 - - TRBV28 TGTGCCAGCCTGCAAAGCGGAGACCTCAAGACCCAGTACTTC CASLQSGDLKTQYF
TRBJ2-3 TRBD1 once TRBV29-1 TGCGGCGTTTCCGGGACAGGGGCGTCAGATACCCACTATTTT CGVSGTGASDTHYF
TRBJ2-3 - - TRBV10-2 TGCGCTAGCATTGAAAGAGGAGGGCCAGATACGCAGTATTTT CASIERGGPDTQYF
TRBJ2-1 - - TRBV6-1 TGTGCCAGCATCCTGGAGTGGCACACCTACAATGAGCAGTTCTTC CASILEWHTYNEQFF
TRBJ2-3 TRBD2 once TRBV6-5 TGTGCCAGATCGCCCCAGCGGGACCGTACAGATACGCAGTATTTT CARSPQRDRTDTQYF
TRBJ1-1 - once TRBV29-1 TGTAGCGGCCGCCAGAGGGGGGAGGACACTGAAGCTTTCTTT CSGRQRGEDTEAFF
TRBJ2-3 - - TRBV5-6 TGTGCCAACACCCCCCTTGGTGATACACAGTATTTT CANTPLGDTQYF
TRBJ2-7 - - TRBV5-1 TGCGCCAGCAGCTTGGAGCGTGGTAGTGGGAGATTCCTCCCCGAGCAGTACTTC CASSLERGSGRFLPEQYF
TRBJ2-1 - - TRBV4-1 TGCACCAGCAGCCCAGTTGGGGGAGGCGGCAATGAGCAGTTATTC CTSSPVGGGGNEQLF
TRBJ1-6 - - TRBV28 TGTGCCAGCGGAGAACAATTCTCCTATAATTCACCCCTCCACTTT CASGEQFSYNSPLHF